This TCR beta chain was identified during a study of CD8 T cells in ankylosing spondylitis. Study-level findings and limits: It was reported that disease-linked clones were significantly enriched in matched ankylosing spondylitis synovial fluid. Ankylosing spondylitis blood seemed to carry a telltale TCR beta motif made of several highly homologous variants.

This clonotype was seen repeatedly, ten times or more. The target antigen is unknown. By quantitative 5'-RACE with molecular barcodes, the TCR beta libraries were made. Each CDR3 protein is one row after TCRdb ran MiXCR on the 5' RACE reads. The sample has 200,000 to 250,000 distinct CDR3 sequences; over 9.5% are singletons. The sequenced sample was blood, either unsorted or a sorted T cell fraction (not recorded which). The source of this sequence is a male donor with ankylosing spondylitis or in good health (not recorded which).

The DNA for the CDR3 is TGTGCCATCCAGAGTGGTTCAGGGCATGACACTGAAGCTTTCTTT. This codes for CAIQSGSGHDTEAFF. The rearrangement uses TRBV11-1 and TRBJ1-1; D perhaps matches TRBD1 (5 bases). Trimming stripped 10 bases from V and 3 bases from J, with 21 bases between. The germline V gene has CDR1 SGHAT and CDR2 FQDESV (reference sequence). CDR3 length equals 15 residues.